A single sample gave rise to the 4 T cell receptor beta chains below, sequenced in a study of regulatory T cells in long-lasting Graves disease. Construction of TCR beta libraries relied on iRepertoire HTBI primers and on Arm-PCR targeting CDR3 regions. MiXCR, applied by TCRdb to the multiplex PCR reads, yields one record per CDR3 protein. This table has about 460,000 distinct CDR3 sequences, 20% to 25% appearing once. Time point meaning: persistent/refractory GD, antithyroid drugs over 5 years with positive TRAb. PBMCs were the source of the RNA used for TCR sequencing. The specimen was peripheral blood mononuclear cells (PBMCs), collected when the disease was refractory, from a patient treated with antithyroid drugs. The receptors shown here come from a female donor with Graves disease.

This clonotype appeared many times. This chain joins TRBV28 and TRBJ1-1; D unresolved. The CDR3 has 12 residues. Deletions cut 6 bases from V and 8 bases from J, with 13 bases between. Germline loops: CDR1 MDHEN, CDR2 SYDVKM. The chain's CDR3 is CASSYGIREAFF. The CDR3 DNA reads as TGTGCCAGCAGCTACGGGATTAGGGAAGCTTTCTTT.

A few counts support this clonotype. The CDR3 bases are TGCGCCAGCAGCCGGGGACAGGGACATAAAGCTTTCTTT. Protein: CASSRGQGHKAFF. V and J are TRBV5-1 and TRBJ1-1, with 9 bases identical to TRBD1. Trimming cost V 4 bases and J 9 bases; bases outside gene matches: 7. This CDR3 region has 13 residues. CDR1 and CDR2 (germline): SGHRS, YFSETQ.

The table lists this clonotype with a count of one. V usage is TRBV25-1 and J usage is TRBJ2-1, with a tentative D call TRBD2 (6 bases). Germline values: CDR1 MGHDK, CDR2 SYGVNS. The CDR3 contains 17 residues. Deletions cut 2 bases from V and 1 base from J, with 15 bases between. The CDR3 coding sequence is TGTGCCAGCAGTGAAAGGTGGAGGCTAGCGTCCTACAATGAGCAGTTCTTC. This sequence encodes CASSERWRLASYNEQFF.

Only a few counts were recorded for this clonotype. V is TRBV10-3 and J is TRBJ1-6; D is unclear. Germline loops: CDR1 ENHRY, CDR2 SYGVKD. The CDR3 extends over 15 amino acids. V was cut by 7 bases and J by 7 bases, with 17 bases left in between. The CDR3 region has the DNA TGTGCCATCAACGGAAGGGATGGAAAGAATTCACCCCTCCACTTT. This encodes CAINGRDGKNSPLHF.